This T cell receptor (beta chain) appears in the sequencing data of a study of blood T cell repertoires in COVID-19. Germline CDR1 and CDR2: SGHTA and FQGNSA. There are 13 residues in the CDR3. Trimming stripped 1 base from V and 5 bases from J, with 8 bases between. This table comes from immunoSEQ multiplex PCR, and its TCRdb copy is limited to in-frame clones, with some not included. The repertoire holds about 180,000 clones, with nearly 90% as singletons. Details on this clone: Distinct nucleotide sequences in the sample also encode this CDR3.

This chain connects TRBV7-2 to TRBJ1-1; D not resolved. Sample: peripheral blood. The origin of this receptor is a man aged 18 to 30 who had recovered from COVID-19. CDR3 loop: CASSLVRGTEAFF. The CDR3 DNA is TGTGCCAGCAGCTTAGTCCGGGGAACTGAAGCTTTCTTT.